This TCR beta chain was retrieved from a study of T cell responses to AZD1222 COVID-19 vaccine. Some clones are missing from TCRdb's copy, which holds only in-frame ones; the method was immunoSEQ multiplex PCR. The sample lists tens of thousands of clones, approximately 89% occurring once. The V and J ends lost 4 bases and 6 bases respectively, with 21 bases between them. The CDR3 loop spans 16 amino acids. Germline V gene data show CDR1 as SNHLY and CDR2 as FYNNEI. Study-wide results and limits: Donors were chiefly white British, with a greater number of females, and clonal diversity was perhaps underestimated. Scientists sampled the repertoires only once the peak T cell response had passed. Among spike-specific TCRs, nearly half reportedly target unmutated variant regions.

Note on this clone: What it binds is not known.

The clonotype originates from an adult who received the AZD1222 COVID-19 vaccine. The gene calls are TRBV2 and TRBJ1-2; TRBD1 might be the D (5 bases). The starting material was peripheral blood, obtained 28 days after the second AZD1222 dose. CDR3 in DNA: TGTGCCAGCAGTGCACCCCTTAGGGGCATTTTAGATGGCTACACCTTC. It yields the protein CASSAPLRGILDGYTF.